The rows below give T cell receptor beta chains drawn from one sample of a study of siplizumab effects on memory and regulatory T cells. TCRdb keeps only in-frame clones here, not all; method: immunoSEQ multiplex PCR. This sample has over 100,000 clones, with 90% to 95% found just once. The sample comprised non-Treg CD4+ T cells sorted from blood. These receptors came from a human donor in good health. CDR3s include the opening cysteine and the closing phenylalanine or tryptophan. D genes are given only for firm matches. Clone size is not always given. Where it is, it says once, few, many or a class for expanded clones.

v_call: TRBV12-5; j_call: TRBJ2-7; d_call: .; clone_size: .; cdr3_nt: TGTGCTAGTGGTCACGGGGTCGAGCAGTACTTC; cdr3_aa: CASGHGVEQYF
v_call: TRBV7-2; j_call: TRBJ2-1; d_call: .; clone_size: .; cdr3_nt: TGTGCCAGCAGCTTAGGTTGGGGGGCCTACAATGAGCAGTTCTTC; cdr3_aa: CASSLGWGAYNEQFF
v_call: TRBV4-3; j_call: TRBJ1-4; d_call: .; clone_size: once; cdr3_nt: TGCGCCAGCAGCCAAGGGGTGGGGCAGATTACTGAAAAACTGTTTTTT; cdr3_aa: CASSQGVGQITEKLFF
v_call: TRBV20-1; j_call: TRBJ2-7; d_call: .; clone_size: .; cdr3_nt: TGCAGTGCTACTGCGGGCTACGAGCAGTACTTC; cdr3_aa: CSATAGYEQYF
v_call: TRBV7-6; j_call: TRBJ2-2; d_call: TRBD2; clone_size: .; cdr3_nt: TGTGCCAGCAGCTTGAGCGGGGACCCTAGCACCGGGGAGCTGTTTTTT; cdr3_aa: CASSLSGDPSTGELFF
v_call: TRBV29-1; j_call: TRBJ2-5; d_call: .; clone_size: .; cdr3_nt: TGCAGCGTAGGGGGACTCAAACAAGAGACCCAGTACTTC; cdr3_aa: CSVGGLKQETQYF
v_call: TRBV5-6; j_call: TRBJ1-4; d_call: .; clone_size: .; cdr3_nt: TGTGCCAGCAGTTCAACCGGGACACCGAATGAAAAACTGTTTTTT; cdr3_aa: CASSSTGTPNEKLFF
v_call: TRBV21-1; j_call: TRBJ2-6; d_call: .; clone_size: .; cdr3_nt: TGTGCCAGCTCCCCCGGGGGAGCCGGGGGTCCCCCGTCGAGTGGGGCCAACGTCCTGACTTTC; cdr3_aa: CASSPGGAGGPPSSGANVLTF
v_call: TRBV7-8; j_call: TRBJ2-5; d_call: TRBD2; clone_size: .; cdr3_nt: TGTGCCAGCAGCCCAGCGGGGTATCCAGAGACCCAGTACTTC; cdr3_aa: CASSPAGYPETQYF
v_call: TRBV7-9; j_call: TRBJ2-1; d_call: TRBD1; clone_size: .; cdr3_nt: TGTGCCAGCAGCTCTGAGCTCGGGACAGGGGAGGCTAATGAGCAGTTCTTC; cdr3_aa: CASSSELGTGEANEQFF